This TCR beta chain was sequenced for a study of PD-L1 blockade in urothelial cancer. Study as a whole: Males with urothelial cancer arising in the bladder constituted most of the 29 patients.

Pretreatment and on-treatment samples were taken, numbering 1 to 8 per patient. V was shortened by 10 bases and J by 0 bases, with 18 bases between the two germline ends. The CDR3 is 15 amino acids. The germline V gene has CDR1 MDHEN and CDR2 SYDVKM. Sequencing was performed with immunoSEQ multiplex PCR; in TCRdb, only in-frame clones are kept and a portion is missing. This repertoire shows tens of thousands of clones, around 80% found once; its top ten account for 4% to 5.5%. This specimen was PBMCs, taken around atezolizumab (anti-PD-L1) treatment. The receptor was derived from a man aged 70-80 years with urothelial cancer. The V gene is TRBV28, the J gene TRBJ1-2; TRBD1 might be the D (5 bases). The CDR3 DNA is TGTGCCACCCAAGTCCCAGGGCAATCTAACTATGGCTACACCTTC. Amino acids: CATQVPGQSNYGYTF.